The clone carrying this TCR beta chain was recorded a few times. This sample is part of a study of blood T cell repertoires in COVID-19. Turning to the study itself: Acute and convalescent COVID-19 specimens originated in the United States, Italy and Spain. T cells, B-cell-depleted T cells, or PBMCs provided the cDNA or gDNA that served as material.

CDR3 length: 15 residues. Germline V gene lookup returns CDR1 LNHDA and CDR2 SQIVND (reference sequence). Deletions cut 4 bases from V and 5 bases from J, with 15 bases between. In the authors' workflow: Using reference gene primer amplification, nucleated cell counts were estimated. Produced via immunoSEQ multiplex PCR; TCRdb's table is partial and in-frame only. V, J and clone size were drawn from that table, and D and trimming were deduced from the DNA. The sample lists tens of thousands of clones; 89% were seen once. The V gene is TRBV19, the J gene TRBJ1-5; D is possibly TRBD1 (6 bases). The receptor comes from a man older than 75 with acute or convalescent COVID-19. Specimen: peripheral blood. In DNA form, the CDR3 reads TGTGCCAGTAGTACCACGGGACGGACAGATCAGCCCCAGCATTTT. This codes for CASSTTGRTDQPQHF.